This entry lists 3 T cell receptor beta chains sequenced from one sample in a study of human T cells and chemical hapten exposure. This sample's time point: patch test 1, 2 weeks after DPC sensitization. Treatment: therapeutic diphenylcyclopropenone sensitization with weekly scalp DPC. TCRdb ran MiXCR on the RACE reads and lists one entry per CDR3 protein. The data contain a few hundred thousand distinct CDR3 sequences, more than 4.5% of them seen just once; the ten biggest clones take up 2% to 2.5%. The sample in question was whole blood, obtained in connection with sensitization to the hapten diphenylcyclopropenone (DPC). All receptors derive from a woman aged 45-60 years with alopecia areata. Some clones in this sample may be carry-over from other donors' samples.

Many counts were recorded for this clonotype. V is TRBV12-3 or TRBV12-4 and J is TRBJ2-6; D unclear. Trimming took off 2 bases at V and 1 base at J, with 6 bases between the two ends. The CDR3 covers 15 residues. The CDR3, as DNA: TGTGCCAGCAGTTTACTATTATCTGGGGCCAACGTCCTGACTTTC. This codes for CASSLLLSGANVLTF.

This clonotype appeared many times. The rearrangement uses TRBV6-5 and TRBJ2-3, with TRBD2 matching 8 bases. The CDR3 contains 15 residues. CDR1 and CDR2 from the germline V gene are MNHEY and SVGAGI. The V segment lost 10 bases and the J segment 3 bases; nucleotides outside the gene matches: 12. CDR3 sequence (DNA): TGTGCCACCGCGGAGGGGAGCGGGGGTACAGATACGCAGTATTTT. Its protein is CATAEGSGGTDTQYF.

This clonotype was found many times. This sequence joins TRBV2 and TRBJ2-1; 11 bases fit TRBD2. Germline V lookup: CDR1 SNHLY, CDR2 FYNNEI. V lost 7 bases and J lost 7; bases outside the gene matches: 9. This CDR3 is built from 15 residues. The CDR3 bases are TGTGCCAGCACCGAGGGTAGCGGGAGGGGTAATGAGCAGTTCTTC. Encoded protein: CASTEGSGRGNEQFF.